This TCR beta chain was recorded in a study of blood T cell repertoires in COVID-19. Study overall: Acute and convalescent COVID-19 samples came from the United States, Italy and Spain. T cells, B-cell-depleted T cells, or PBMCs supplied cDNA or gDNA.

The CDR3 spans 15 residues. Trimming at V came to 4 bases and at J to 5 bases, leaving 5 bases not matched to a gene. Germline values: CDR1 LGHNA, CDR2 YSLEER. As handled by the study authors: Reference gene primer amplification yielded estimated nucleated cell counts. Method: immunoSEQ multiplex PCR; TCRdb's copy keeps in-frame clones and lacks some. That table supplies the V and J calls and clone size; D and trimming were determined from the DNA. The sample consists of about 110,000 clones, under 75% of them appearing once. This chain uses TRBV4-3 with TRBJ1-5; 10 bases agree with TRBD1. What was sequenced was peripheral blood. This receptor was taken from an elderly man with acute or convalescent COVID-19. CDR3 DNA sequence: TGCGCCAGCAGCCTCGGGACAGGGGCGTATCAGCCCCAGCATTTT. It yields the protein CASSLGTGAYQPQHF.